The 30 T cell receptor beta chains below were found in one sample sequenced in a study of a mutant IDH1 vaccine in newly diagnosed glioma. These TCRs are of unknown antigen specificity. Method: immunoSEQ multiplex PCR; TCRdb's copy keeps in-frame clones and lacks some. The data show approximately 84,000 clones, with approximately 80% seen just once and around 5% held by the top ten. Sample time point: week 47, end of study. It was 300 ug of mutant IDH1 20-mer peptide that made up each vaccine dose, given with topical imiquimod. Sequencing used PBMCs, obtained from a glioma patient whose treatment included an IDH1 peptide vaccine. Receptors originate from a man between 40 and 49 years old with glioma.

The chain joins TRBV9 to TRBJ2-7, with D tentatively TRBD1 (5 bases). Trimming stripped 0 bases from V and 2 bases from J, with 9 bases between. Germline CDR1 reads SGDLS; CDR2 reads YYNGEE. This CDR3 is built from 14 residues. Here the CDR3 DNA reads TGTGCCAGCAGCGTAGCCGACAGAGCCTACGAGCAGTACTTC. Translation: CASSVADRAYEQYF.

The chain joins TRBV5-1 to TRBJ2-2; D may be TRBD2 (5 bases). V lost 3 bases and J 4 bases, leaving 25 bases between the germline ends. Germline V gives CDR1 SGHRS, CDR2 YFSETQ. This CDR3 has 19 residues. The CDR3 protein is CASSWGLAPLTRGTGELFF. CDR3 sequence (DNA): TGCGCCAGCAGCTGGGGTTTAGCGCCTCTCACCCGAGGCACCGGGGAGCTGTTTTTT.

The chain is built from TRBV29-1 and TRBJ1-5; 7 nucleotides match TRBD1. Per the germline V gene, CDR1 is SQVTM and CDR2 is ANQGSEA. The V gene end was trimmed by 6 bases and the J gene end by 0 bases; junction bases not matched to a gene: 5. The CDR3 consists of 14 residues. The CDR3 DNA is TGCAGCGTCGCGCAGGGGGATAGCAATCAGCCCCAGCATTTT. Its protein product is CSVAQGDSNQPQHF.

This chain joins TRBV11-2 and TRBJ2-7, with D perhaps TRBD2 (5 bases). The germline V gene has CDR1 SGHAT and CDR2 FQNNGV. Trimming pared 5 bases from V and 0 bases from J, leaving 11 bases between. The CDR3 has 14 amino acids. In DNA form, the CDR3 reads TGTGCCAGCAGCCCGCGGACTGTCTCCTACGAGCAGTACTTC. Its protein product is CASSPRTVSYEQYF.

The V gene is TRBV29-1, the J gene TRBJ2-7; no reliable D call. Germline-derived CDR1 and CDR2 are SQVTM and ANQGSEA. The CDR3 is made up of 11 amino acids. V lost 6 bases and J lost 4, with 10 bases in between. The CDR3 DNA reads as TGCAGCGTGGATACCGGTTACGAGCAGTACTTC. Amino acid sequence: CSVDTGYEQYF.

The DNA of the CDR3 is TGTGCCAGCAGCGTTAGCGGGAGGGCCGGTAGGGAGCAGTACTTC. As protein: CASSVSGRAGREQYF. This rearrangement joins TRBV5-4 to TRBJ2-7, with 11 bases identical to TRBD2. Unmatched junction bases numbered 10, after V lost 4 bases and J lost 7 bases. Germline CDR1 and CDR2: SGHNT and YYREEE (reference sequence). The CDR3 runs 15 residues.

CDR3 residues: CASSRWLAGGETQYF. CDR3 DNA: TGCGCCAGCAGCCGGTGGCTAGCGGGGGGGGAGACCCAGTACTTC. This chain connects TRBV5-1 to TRBJ2-5; 12 bases agree with TRBD2. The V and J ends lost 4 bases and 5 bases, in that order; junction bases with no gene match: 6. The CDR3 loop spans 15 amino acids. Germline CDR1 reads SGHRS; CDR2 reads YFSETQ. Complete variable domain (other parts from reference TRBV5-1 and TRBJ2-5): KAGVTQTPRYLIKTRGQQVTLSCSPISGHRSVSWYQQTPGQGLQFLFEYFSETQRNKGNFPGRFSGRQFSNSRSEMNVSTLELGDSALYLCASSRWLAGGETQYFGPGTRLLVL.

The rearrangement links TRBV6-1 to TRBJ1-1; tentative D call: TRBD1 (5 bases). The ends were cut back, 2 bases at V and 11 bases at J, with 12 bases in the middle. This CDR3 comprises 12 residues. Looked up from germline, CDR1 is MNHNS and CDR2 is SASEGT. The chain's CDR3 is CASSELGREAFF. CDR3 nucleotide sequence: TGTGCCAGCAGTGAACTTGGCAGGGAGGCTTTCTTT.

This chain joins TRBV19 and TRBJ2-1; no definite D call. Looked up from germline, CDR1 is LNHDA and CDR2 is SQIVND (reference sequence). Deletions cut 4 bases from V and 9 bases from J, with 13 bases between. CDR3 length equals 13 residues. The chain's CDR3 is CASSSLKASEQFF. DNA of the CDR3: TGTGCCAGTAGTAGCCTTAAGGCGAGTGAGCAGTTCTTC.

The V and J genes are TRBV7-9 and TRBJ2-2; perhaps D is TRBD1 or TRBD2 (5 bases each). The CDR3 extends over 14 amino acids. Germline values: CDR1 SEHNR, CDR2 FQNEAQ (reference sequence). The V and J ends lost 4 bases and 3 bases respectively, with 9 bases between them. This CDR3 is CASSSVGDTGELFF. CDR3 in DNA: TGTGCCAGCAGCTCCGTGGGGGACACCGGGGAGCTGTTTTTT.

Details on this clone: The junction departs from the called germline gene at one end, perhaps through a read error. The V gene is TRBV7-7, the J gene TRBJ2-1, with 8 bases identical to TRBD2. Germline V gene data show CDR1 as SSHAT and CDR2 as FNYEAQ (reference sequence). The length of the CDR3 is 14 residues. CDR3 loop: CASSLAGRVNEQFF. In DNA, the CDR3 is TGTGCTAGCAGCTTAGCGGGAAGGGTCAATGAGCAGTTCTTC.

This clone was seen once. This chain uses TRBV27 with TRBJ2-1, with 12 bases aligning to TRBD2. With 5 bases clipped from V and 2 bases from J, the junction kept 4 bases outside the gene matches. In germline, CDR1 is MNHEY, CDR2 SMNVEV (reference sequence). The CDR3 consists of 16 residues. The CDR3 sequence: CASSPTSGGPYNEQFF. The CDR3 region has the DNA TGTGCCAGCAGTCCCACTAGCGGGGGGCCCTACAATGAGCAGTTCTTC.

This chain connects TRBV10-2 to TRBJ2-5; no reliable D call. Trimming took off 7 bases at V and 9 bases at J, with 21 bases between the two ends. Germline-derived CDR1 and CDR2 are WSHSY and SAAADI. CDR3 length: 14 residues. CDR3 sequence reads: CASTQPGPGRAQYF. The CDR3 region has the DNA TGCGCCAGCACCCAACCCGGGCCAGGTCGCGCCCAGTACTTC.

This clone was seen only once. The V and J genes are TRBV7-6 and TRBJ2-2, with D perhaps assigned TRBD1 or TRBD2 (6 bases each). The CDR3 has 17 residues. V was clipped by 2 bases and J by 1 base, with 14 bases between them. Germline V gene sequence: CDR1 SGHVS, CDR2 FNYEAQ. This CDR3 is CASSLIGGTKNTGELFF. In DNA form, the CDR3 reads TGTGCCAGCAGCTTAATAGGGGGGACCAAGAACACCGGGGAGCTGTTTTTT.

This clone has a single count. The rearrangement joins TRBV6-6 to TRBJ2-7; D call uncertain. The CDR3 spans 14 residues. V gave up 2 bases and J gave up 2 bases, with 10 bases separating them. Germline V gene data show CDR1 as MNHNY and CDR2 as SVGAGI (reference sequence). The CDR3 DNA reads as TGTGCCAGCAGTTACCGATTAGTTACCTACGAGCAGTACTTC. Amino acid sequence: CASSYRLVTYEQYF.

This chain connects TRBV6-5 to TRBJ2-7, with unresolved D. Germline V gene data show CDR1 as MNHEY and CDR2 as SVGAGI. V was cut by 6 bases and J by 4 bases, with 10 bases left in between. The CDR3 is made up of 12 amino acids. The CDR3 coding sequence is TGTGCCAGCAGCCCGGGCGTATACGAGCAGTACTTC. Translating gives CASSPGVYEQYF.

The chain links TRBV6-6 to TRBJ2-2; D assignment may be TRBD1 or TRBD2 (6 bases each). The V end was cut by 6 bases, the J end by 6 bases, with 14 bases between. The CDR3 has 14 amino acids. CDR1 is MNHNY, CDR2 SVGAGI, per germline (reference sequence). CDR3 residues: CASSPGGRAGELFF. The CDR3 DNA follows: TGTGCCAGCAGCCCCGGGGGCCGCGCCGGGGAGCTGTTTTTT.

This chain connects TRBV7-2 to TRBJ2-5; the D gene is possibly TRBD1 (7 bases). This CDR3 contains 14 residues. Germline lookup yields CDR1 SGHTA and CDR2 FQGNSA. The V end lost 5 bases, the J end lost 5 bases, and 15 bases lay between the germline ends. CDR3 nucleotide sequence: TGTGCCAGCAGCGACCGCAGGGGGGTTGAGACCCAGTACTTC. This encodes CASSDRRGVETQYF. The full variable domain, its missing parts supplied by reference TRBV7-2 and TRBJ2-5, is GAGVSQSPSNKVTEKGKDVELRCDPISGHTALYWYRQSLGQGLEFLIYFQGNSAPDKSGLPSDRFSAERTGGSVSTLTIQRTQQEDSAVYLCASSDRRGVETQYFGPGTRLLVL.

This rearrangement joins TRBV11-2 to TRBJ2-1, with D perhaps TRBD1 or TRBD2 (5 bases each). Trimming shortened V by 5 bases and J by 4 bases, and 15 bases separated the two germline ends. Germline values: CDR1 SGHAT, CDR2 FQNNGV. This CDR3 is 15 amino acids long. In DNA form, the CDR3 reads TGTGCCAGCAGCGGACTTCGGGACGCATACAATGAGCAGTTCTTC. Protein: CASSGLRDAYNEQFF.

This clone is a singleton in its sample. The CDR3 DNA is TGTGCCAGCAGTGAAGTGGGTTACGATAATTCACCCCTCCACTTT. Translating gives CASSEVGYDNSPLHF. The chain employs TRBV6-1 and TRBJ1-6; D gene ambiguous. Germline loops: CDR1 MNHNS, CDR2 SASEGT. Deletions cut 1 base from V and 5 bases from J, with 9 bases between. This CDR3 comprises 15 residues.

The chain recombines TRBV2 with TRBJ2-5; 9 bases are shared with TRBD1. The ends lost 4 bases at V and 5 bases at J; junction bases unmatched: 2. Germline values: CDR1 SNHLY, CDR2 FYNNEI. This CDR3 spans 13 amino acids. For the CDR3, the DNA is TGTGCCAGCAGTGCCGGACAGGGGGAGACCCAGTACTTC. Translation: CASSAGQGETQYF.

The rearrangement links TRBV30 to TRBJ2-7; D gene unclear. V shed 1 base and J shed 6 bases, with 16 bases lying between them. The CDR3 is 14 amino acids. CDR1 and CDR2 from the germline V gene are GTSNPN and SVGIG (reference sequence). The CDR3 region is CAWSGLVVSGEQYF. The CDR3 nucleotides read TGTGCCTGGAGTGGTTTGGTGGTTTCGGGCGAGCAGTACTTC.

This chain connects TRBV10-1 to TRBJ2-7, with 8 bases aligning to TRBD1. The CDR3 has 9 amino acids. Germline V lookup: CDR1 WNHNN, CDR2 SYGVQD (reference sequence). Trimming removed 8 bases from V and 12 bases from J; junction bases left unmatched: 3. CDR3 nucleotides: TGCGCCAGCCCCGGGACAGGGTACTTC. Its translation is CASPGTGYF.

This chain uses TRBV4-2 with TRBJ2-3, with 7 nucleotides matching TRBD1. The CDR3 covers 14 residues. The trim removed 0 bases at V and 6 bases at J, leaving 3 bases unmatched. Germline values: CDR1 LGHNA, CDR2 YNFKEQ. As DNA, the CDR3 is TGTGCCAGCAGCCAAGACAGGGGGAAGGATACGCAGTATTTT. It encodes CASSQDRGKDTQYF.

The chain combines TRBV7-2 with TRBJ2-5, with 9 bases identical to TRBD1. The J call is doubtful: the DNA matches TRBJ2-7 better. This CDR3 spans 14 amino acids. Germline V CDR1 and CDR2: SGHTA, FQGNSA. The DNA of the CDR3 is TGTGCCAGCAGCTTATCGGGACAGGGAATCGAGCAGTACTTC. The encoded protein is CASSLSGQGIEQYF.

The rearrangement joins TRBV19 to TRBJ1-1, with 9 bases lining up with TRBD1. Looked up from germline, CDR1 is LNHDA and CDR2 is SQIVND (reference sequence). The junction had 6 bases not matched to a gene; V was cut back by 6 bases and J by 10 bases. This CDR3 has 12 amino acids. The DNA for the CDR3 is TGTGCCAGTAGACCCCGACAGGGGGTAGCTTTCTTT. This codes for CASRPRQGVAFF.

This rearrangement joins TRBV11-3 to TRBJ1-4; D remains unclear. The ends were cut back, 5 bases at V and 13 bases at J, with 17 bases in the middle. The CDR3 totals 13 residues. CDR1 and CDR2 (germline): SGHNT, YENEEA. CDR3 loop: CASSPRAPVGLFF. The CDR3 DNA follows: TGTGCCAGCAGCCCGAGAGCGCCTGTCGGACTGTTTTTT.

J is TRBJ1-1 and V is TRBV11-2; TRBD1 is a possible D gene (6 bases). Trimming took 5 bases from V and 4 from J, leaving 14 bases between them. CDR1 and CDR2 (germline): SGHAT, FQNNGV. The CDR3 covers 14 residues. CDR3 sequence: CASSPEGGVTEAFF. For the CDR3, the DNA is TGTGCCAGCAGCCCCGAGGGGGGTGTCACTGAAGCTTTCTTT.

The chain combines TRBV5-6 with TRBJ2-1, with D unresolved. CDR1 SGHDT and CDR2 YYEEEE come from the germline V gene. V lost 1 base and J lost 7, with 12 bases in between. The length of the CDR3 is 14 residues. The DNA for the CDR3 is TGTGCCAGCAGCTTGCCCTTAAAGGGTAATGAGCAGTTCTTC. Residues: CASSLPLKGNEQFF.

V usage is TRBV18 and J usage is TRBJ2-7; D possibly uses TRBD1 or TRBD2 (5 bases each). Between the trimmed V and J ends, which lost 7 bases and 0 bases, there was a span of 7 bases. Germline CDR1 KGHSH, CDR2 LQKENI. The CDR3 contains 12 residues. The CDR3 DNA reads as TGTGCCAGCTACGGGACCTCCTACGAGCAGTACTTC. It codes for CASYGTSYEQYF.